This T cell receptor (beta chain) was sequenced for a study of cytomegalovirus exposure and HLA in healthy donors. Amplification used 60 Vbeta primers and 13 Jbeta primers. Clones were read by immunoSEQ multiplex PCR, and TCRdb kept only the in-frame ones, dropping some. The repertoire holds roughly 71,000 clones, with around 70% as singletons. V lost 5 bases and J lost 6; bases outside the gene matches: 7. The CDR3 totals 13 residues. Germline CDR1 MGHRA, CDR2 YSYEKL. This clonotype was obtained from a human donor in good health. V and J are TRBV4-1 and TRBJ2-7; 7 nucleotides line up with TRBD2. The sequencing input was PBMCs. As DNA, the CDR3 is TGCGCCAGCAGCGCGAGGGGAGGGCGCGAGCAGTACTTC. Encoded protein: CASSARGGREQYF.